This TCR beta chain was captured in a study of cytotoxic CD8 clonotypes in ibrutinib-treated CLL. The germline gives CDR1 SGDLS, CDR2 YYNGEE. This CDR3 region has 14 residues. Trimming took off 6 bases at V and 5 bases at J, with 17 bases between the two ends. Produced via immunoSEQ multiplex PCR; TCRdb's table is partial and in-frame only. The sample holds tens of thousands of clones; about 65% are singletons and the top ten take roughly 45%. The sequencing used PBMCs, collected after 12 months of ibrutinib treatment. The origin of this receptor is a human donor with chronic lymphocytic leukemia. The chain couples TRBV9 to TRBJ2-5; D is ambiguous. CDR3 sequence reads: CASNAAPDKETQYF. Here the CDR3 DNA reads TGTGCCAGCAACGCAGCCCCAGACAAGGAGACCCAGTACTTC.